This T cell receptor (beta chain) was sequenced during a study of blood T cell repertoires in COVID-19. Across the study: Spain, Italy and the United States supplied samples that represented acute and convalescent COVID-19. PBMCs, B-cell-depleted T cells, or T cells were the source of the cDNA or gDNA that made up the material.

The germline V and J ends were trimmed by 0 bases and 4 bases, with 12 bases remaining between them. This CDR3 is built from 15 residues. Germline-derived CDR1 and CDR2 are MNHEY and SVGAGI. As processed by the authors: Amplification of reference gene primers provided the estimated nucleated cell counts. Generated by immunoSEQ multiplex PCR, the TCRdb table keeps only in-frame clones and is missing some. Clone size and the V and J calls come from that table; the DNA yielded D and trimming. The table has roughly 150,000 clones, around 82% seen once. The chain is built from TRBV6-5 and TRBJ1-1, with D tentatively TRBD1 (6 bases). The sample consisted of peripheral blood. The TCR sequence derives from a woman of 80 years or more with active or convalescent COVID-19. In DNA form, the CDR3 reads TGTGCCAGCAGTTACTCAAGATGGGGGCCCACTGAAGCTTTCTTT. Amino acid sequence: CASSYSRWGPTEAFF.